This is a list of T cell receptor beta chains from one sample in a study of blood T cell repertoires in COVID-19. Generated by immunoSEQ multiplex PCR, the TCRdb table keeps only in-frame clones and is missing some. The repertoire holds about 260,000 clones, with around 87% as singletons. Material: peripheral blood. These TCRs come from a woman in her forties or fifties with acute or convalescent COVID-19. Both conserved end residues are part of each CDR3. The order of the fields is clone size, V gene, J gene, D gene, CDR3 DNA, CDR3 protein. D genes are given only for firm matches. The listing skips clone size in some rows; elsewhere it reads once, few, many or a size class.

once	TRBV28	TRBJ2-3	.	TGTGCCAGCAGTTTATCTACAGATACGCAGTATTTT	CASSLSTDTQYF
.	TRBV27	TRBJ2-5	.	TGTGCCAGCAGTTTTAGGAACAGGCTTACCAACCAAGAGACCCAGTACTTC	CASSFRNRLTNQETQYF
.	TRBV9	TRBJ2-3	TRBD2	TGTGCCAGCAGCGTAGTTCTCGCGGGAGGGGCAGATACGCAGTATTTT	CASSVVLAGGADTQYF
.	TRBV9	TRBJ2-7	TRBD2	TGTGCCAGCAGCCCAAAGCGGGAGGGCCACGAGCAGTACTTC	CASSPKREGHEQYF
.	TRBV7-8	TRBJ2-1	TRBD2	TGTGCCAGCAGCTTCGGGGGAGGGATCGAGCAGTTCTTC	CASSFGGGIEQFF
.	TRBV27	TRBJ2-1	.	TGTGCCAGCAGTTTGGTACAGTACAATGAGCAGTTCTTC	CASSLVQYNEQFF
.	TRBV28	TRBJ2-5	.	TGTGCATGTCGGCAAGAGACCCAGTACTTC	CACRQETQYF
.	TRBV6-6	TRBJ1-1	.	TGTGCCAGCACCGAGACACGGTCTGAAGCTTTCTTT	CASTETRSEAFF
.	TRBV4-2	TRBJ2-5	.	TGTGCCAGCAGCCCTAGCACGGCAATCCAAGAGACCCAGTACTTC	CASSPSTAIQETQYF
.	TRBV15	TRBJ1-1	.	TGTGCCACCAGCATCCCCCAGACAGCGCCACTAATGCGTGAAGCTTTCTTT	CATSIPQTAPLMREAFF
.	TRBV27	TRBJ1-2	.	TGTGCCAGCAGCAACCTCGGACGGGGAGCCTATGGCTACACCTTC	CASSNLGRGAYGYTF
.	TRBV6-4	TRBJ2-2	.	TGTGCCAGCGGATTGGGAGGATCCGGGGAGCTGTTTTTT	CASGLGGSGELFF
few	TRBV3-1/TRBV3-2	TRBJ2-2	TRBD2	TGTGCCAGCAGCCAAGATAGGGTAGCGGGGGCCGGGGAGCTGTTTTTT	CASSQDRVAGAGELFF
.	TRBV9	TRBJ1-1	.	TGTGCCAGCAGCTCAAGCTCTGAGGGGGCTGAAGCTTTCTTT	CASSSSSEGAEAFF
.	TRBV27	TRBJ1-1	.	TGTGCCAGCAGTTCCGACAGTATGAACACTGAAGCTTTCTTT	CASSSDSMNTEAFF
.	TRBV7-9	TRBJ1-3	.	TGTGCCAGCAGCTTCTCCTCTGCGGGAAACACCATATATTTT	CASSFSSAGNTIYF
once	TRBV19	TRBJ1-1	TRBD1	TGTGCCAGTCGGGACAGGGAACGATTGAACACTGAAGCTTTCTTT	CASRDRERLNTEAFF
many	TRBV7-3	TRBJ2-1	TRBD2	TGTGCCAGCAGCGAGACTAGCGGGGGGTACAATGAGCAGTTCTTC	CASSETSGGYNEQFF
.	TRBV28	TRBJ1-3	TRBD1	TGTGCCAGCAGTTCGGGACAGCTCGGGGGCTCTGGAAACACCATATATTTT	CASSSGQLGGSGNTIYF
.	TRBV3-1/TRBV3-2	TRBJ2-3	.	TGTGCCAGCAGCCAAGGACGGCCTAGCGTCGCAGATACGCAGTATTTT	CASSQGRPSVADTQYF
.	TRBV4-3	TRBJ2-2	.	TGCGCCAGCAGCCCGACAGATCCCGGGGAGCTGTTTTTT	CASSPTDPGELFF
once	TRBV9	TRBJ2-2	TRBD2	TGTGCCAGCAGCTATATCAGTAGCGGGAGGGCCAGGGACACCGGGGAGCTGTTTTTT	CASSYISSGRARDTGELFF
.	TRBV5-1	TRBJ2-5	TRBD2	TGCGCCAGCAGCTTAGCGGGAGTAGAGACCCAGTACTTC	CASSLAGVETQYF
.	TRBV3-1/TRBV3-2	TRBJ1-2	TRBD1	TGTGCCAGCAGCCCGAGACAGGGGGCTAATTGGGGCTATGGCTACACCTTC	CASSPRQGANWGYGYTF
.	TRBV11-2	TRBJ1-1	.	TGTGCCAGCAGCTTAGAGAGGGGACAGAACACTGAAGCTTTCTTT	CASSLERGQNTEAFF
few	TRBV7-3	TRBJ2-7	TRBD1	TGTGCCAGCAGCGACAGGGGCGGAGAGCAGTACTTC	CASSDRGGEQYF
.	TRBV20-1	TRBJ1-1	.	TGCAGTGCTAGTCCCGGGACTGAAGCTTTCTTT	CSASPGTEAFF
.	TRBV4-2	TRBJ2-4	TRBD2	TGTGCCAGCAGCCAGGGAGGGCCGGGGAACATTCAGTACTTC	CASSQGGPGNIQYF
.	TRBV11-2	TRBJ2-7	TRBD1	TGTGCCAGCAGCTTCGACAGGGACGAGCAGTACTTC	CASSFDRDEQYF
once	TRBV18	TRBJ2-5	TRBD2	TGTGCCAGCTCACCAGGGACTAGCGTGAAGACCCAGTACTTC	CASSPGTSVKTQYF
once	TRBV5-1	TRBJ2-5	.	TGCGCCAGCAGCTTGCTTGAAGAGACCCAGTACTTC	CASSLLEETQYF
once	TRBV27	TRBJ2-3	TRBD2	TGTGCCAGCAGTTTATTCGGGACTAGCGGGGCCGCAGATACGCAGTATTTT	CASSLFGTSGAADTQYF
once	TRBV9	TRBJ2-1	TRBD1	TGTGCCAGCAGCGTAGCCCCCCCGGGACAGGGCAATGAGCAGTTCTTC	CASSVAPPGQGNEQFF
many	TRBV7-2	TRBJ1-2	.	TGTGCCAGCAGCTGGGAGGGGGTTGCTGGCTACACCTTC	CASSWEGVAGYTF
.	TRBV7-2	TRBJ1-2	.	TGTGCCAGCAGCCCCGAGATACAGGGAAACTATGGCTACACCTTC	CASSPEIQGNYGYTF
.	TRBV25-1	TRBJ1-4	.	TGTGCCAGCAGACGTAGCTCCGGGGGACGAGACGAAAAACTGTTTTTT	CASRRSSGGRDEKLFF
.	TRBV2	TRBJ1-1	.	TGTGCCAGCAGTGAAGGTGTAGGACTACCGAACACTGAAGCTTTCTTT	CASSEGVGLPNTEAFF
.	TRBV11-3	TRBJ2-3	TRBD1	TGTGCCAGTAGCAGGGGGCCGGGAGATACGCAGTATTTT	CASSRGPGDTQYF
few	TRBV6-4	TRBJ1-1	TRBD1	TGTGCCAGCAGTCGACAGGGGTGGGGAACTGAAGCTTTCTTT	CASSRQGWGTEAFF
.	TRBV7-3	TRBJ1-1	.	TGTGCCAGCAGCTTAAATCCGGGAACTGAAGCTTTCTTT	CASSLNPGTEAFF
.	TRBV2	TRBJ2-7	TRBD1	TGTGCCAGCATTATCGGGACAGGGGTCGTTAGCTCCTACGAGCAGTACTTC	CASIIGTGVVSSYEQYF
.	TRBV27	TRBJ2-3	TRBD2	TGTGCCAGCAGCCTGAAGCGGGAGGGGACGCAGTATTTT	CASSLKREGTQYF
.	TRBV5-4	TRBJ2-7	TRBD1	TGTGCCAGCAGTTCGGACAGGGGGTATGGGCAGTACTTC	CASSSDRGYGQYF
.	TRBV9	TRBJ2-5	TRBD1	TGTGCCAGCAGCGTAGTAGGGACAGTGGGGGAGACCCAGTACTTC	CASSVVGTVGETQYF
once	TRBV2	TRBJ2-7	TRBD1	TGTGCCAGCAGTCGACAGGGTCCCGAGCAGTACTTC	CASSRQGPEQYF
.	TRBV5-1	TRBJ1-1	.	TGCGCCAGCAGCTTGGGCAGACGACAGAACACTGAAGCTTTCTTT	CASSLGRRQNTEAFF
.	TRBV5-1	TRBJ2-7	.	TGCGCCAGCAGCTTGGGGTCCGGGGGCGAGCAGTACTTC	CASSLGSGGEQYF
.	TRBV7-9	TRBJ1-5	.	TGTGCCAGCAGCCCCCTAGGGGAAGGTATGGGGCAGCCCCAGCATTTT	CASSPLGEGMGQPQHF
.	TRBV24-1	TRBJ2-3	.	TGTGCCACCAGTGTGGGAGACCTACAGTATTTT	CATSVGDLQYF